This paragraph covers one T cell receptor (beta chain) sequence. The data were taken from a study of PD-L1 blockade in urothelial cancer. Trimming cost V 3 bases and J 7 bases, with 21 bases left between them. CDR3 length equals 17 residues. CDR1 LNHNV and CDR2 YYDKDF come from the germline V gene (reference sequence). The investigators introduced synthetic TCR analog templates into each PCR as spikes. Only in-frame clones appear in the TCRdb table, and some are missing; sequencing was by immunoSEQ multiplex PCR. The sample has around 45,000 clones; about four fifths are singletons. The time point: peripheral blood 6 weeks after treatment start.

The material sequenced was PBMCs, taken around atezolizumab (anti-PD-L1) treatment. The TCR comes from a man in his sixties with urothelial cancer. The chain uses TRBV15 and TRBJ2-2; D possibly corresponds to TRBD2 (6 bases). Here the CDR3 reads CATSSETVGGRDGELFF. The CDR3 DNA reads TGTGCCACCAGCAGCGAGACGGTGGGGGGACGGGACGGGGAGCTGTTTTTT.